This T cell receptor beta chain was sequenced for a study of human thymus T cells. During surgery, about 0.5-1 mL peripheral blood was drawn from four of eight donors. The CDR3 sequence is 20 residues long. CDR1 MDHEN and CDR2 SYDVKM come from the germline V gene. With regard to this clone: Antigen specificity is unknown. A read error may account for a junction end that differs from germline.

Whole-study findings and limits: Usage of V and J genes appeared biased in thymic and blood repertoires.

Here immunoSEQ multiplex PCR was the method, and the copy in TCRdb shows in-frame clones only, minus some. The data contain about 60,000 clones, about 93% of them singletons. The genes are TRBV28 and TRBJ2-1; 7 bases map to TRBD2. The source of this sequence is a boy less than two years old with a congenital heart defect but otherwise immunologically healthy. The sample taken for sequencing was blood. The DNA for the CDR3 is TGTGCCAGCAGCCCGGGGTTTGCGGGAGTATGGGAAGTGGGGTACATTGAGCAGTTCTTC. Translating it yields CASSPGFAGVWEVGYIEQFF.